The TCR beta chain described here comes from a study of beta chain features in type 1 diabetes. V was pared by 4 bases and J by 2 bases, with 4 bases of the junction left unmatched. Germline V gene sequence: CDR1 MNHEY, CDR2 SMNVEV (reference sequence). This CDR3 region has 14 residues. The isolated RNA, all of it, was reverse transcribed, so expressed TCRB transcripts were what got sequenced. Profiled with immunoSEQ multiplex PCR; TCRdb holds only in-frame clones, not every one. This sample has more than 140,000 clones, with about a tenth found just once. Study results and caveats: Relative to healthy donors, patients appeared to have naive, central memory and Treg TCRB repertoires that were more similar.

For this clone: Its antigen is as yet unknown.

Sequences were obtained from central memory CD4+ T cells from blood. The sequence was obtained from a woman aged 40-49 years in good health. The chain uses TRBV27 and TRBJ1-2; 7 bases fit TRBD1. As DNA, the CDR3 is TGTGCCAGCAGTTGGGACAGAGCAAACTATGGCTACACCTTC. The encoded protein is CASSWDRANYGYTF.